The 18 T cell receptor beta chains below all came from one sample that was sequenced in a study of PD-1 blockade in classical Hodgkin lymphoma. The repertoire was sequenced with immunoSEQ multiplex PCR; TCRdb's copy has only in-frame clones and lacks some. The sample includes around 40,000 clones, around 80% seen only once; the top ten take 9.8%. Time point described: cycle 4 day 1 (C4D1), after more than five weeks of nivolumab. Each patient relapsed following autologous stem cell transplantation, and prior brentuximab vedotin exposure differed. Sample: peripheral blood mononuclear cells (PBMCs), taken before the fourth cycle of nivolumab. Receptors originate from a human donor with classical Hodgkin lymphoma.

The J gene is TRBJ2-3, the V gene TRBV7-3; TRBD1 agrees at 9 bases. From germline, CDR1 is SGHTA and CDR2 FQGTGA. With V trimmed by 5 bases and J by 3 bases, 6 bases remained unmatched. The CDR3 covers 15 residues. In DNA, the CDR3 is TGTGCCAGCAGCCCTTCCGGGACAGGGACAGATACGCAGTATTTT. It yields the protein CASSPSGTGTDTQYF. Supplemented by reference TRBV7-3 and TRBJ2-3, the full variable domain reads GAGVSQTPSNKVTEKGKYVELRCDPISGHTALYWYRQSLGQGPEFLIYFQGTGAADDSGLPNDRFFAVRPEGSVSTLKIQRTERGDSAVYLCASSPSGTGTDTQYFGPGTRLTVL.

The chain recombines TRBV2 with TRBJ1-2, with a possible D match to TRBD1 (6 bases). CDR3 length: 15 residues. V was cut by 4 bases and J by 2 bases, with 14 bases left in between. In germline, CDR1 is SNHLY, CDR2 FYNNEI. The CDR3 sequence: CASSGGARSNYGYTF. For the CDR3, the DNA is TGTGCCAGCAGTGGGGGGGCGCGGTCCAACTATGGCTACACCTTC.

This chain uses TRBV11-1 with TRBJ2-1, with D unclear. V lost 1 base and J lost 11, with 6 bases in between. This CDR3 is 11 amino acids long. Germline V lookup: CDR1 SGHAT, CDR2 FQDESV (reference sequence). CDR3 in DNA: TGTGCCAGCAGCTTAGGCCCGCAGCAGTTCTTC. Translation gives CASSLGPQQFF. The full variable domain, in which reference TRBV11-1 and TRBJ2-1 provide the parts outside the CDR3, is EAEVAQSPRYKITEKSQAVAFWCDPISGHATLYWYRQILGQGPELLVQFQDESVVDDSQLPKDRFSAERLKGVDSTLKIQPAELGDSAMYLCASSLGPQQFFGPGTRLTVL.

The chain has TRBV7-3 and TRBJ1-1; no reliable D call. V lost 2 bases and J lost 4, with 11 bases in between. CDR1 and CDR2 (germline): SGHTA, FQGTGA. This CDR3 is 14 amino acids long. This CDR3 is CASSLAGSGTEAFF. As DNA, the CDR3 is TGTGCCAGCAGCTTAGCGGGGAGTGGCACTGAAGCTTTCTTT.

For the CDR3, the DNA is TGTGCCTGGAGTGTAGTAGGGGGGGGGACTGAAGCTTTCTTT. Translating it yields CAWSVVGGGTEAFF. The J gene is TRBJ1-1, the V gene TRBV30, with a weak D call TRBD1 (6 bases). This CDR3 comprises 14 residues. V lost 0 bases to trimming and J lost 5 bases, with 13 bases between them. Germline lookup yields CDR1 GTSNPN and CDR2 SVGIG (reference sequence).

The J gene is TRBJ1-2, the V gene TRBV7-9; 10 nucleotides agree with TRBD1. Unmatched junction bases numbered 14, after V lost 5 bases and J lost 14 bases. The CDR3 loop spans 14 amino acids. The germline gives CDR1 SEHNR, CDR2 FQNEAQ (reference sequence). The DNA of the CDR3 is TGTGCCAGCAGCGAAGCCGGGACAGGGGAGGTACGGACCTTC. Amino acids: CASSEAGTGEVRTF. Together with reference TRBV7-9 and TRBJ1-2, the CDR3 gives the full variable domain: DTGVSQNPRHKITKRGQNVTFRCDPISEHNRLYWYRQTLGQGPEFLTYFQNEAQLEKSRLLSDRFSAERPKGSFSTLEIQRTEQGDSAMYLCASSEAGTGEVRTFGSGTRLTVV.

The chain employs TRBV2 and TRBJ2-7; a possible D gene is TRBD2 (6 bases). CDR1 SNHLY and CDR2 FYNNEI come from the germline V gene. The CDR3 totals 15 residues. With 1 base removed from V and 2 bases from J, the gap between germline ends came to 12 bases. The CDR3, as DNA: TGTGCCAGCAGTGAAGGGAGGGGCCGAGCCTACGAGCAGTACTTC. It yields the protein CASSEGRGRAYEQYF.

V usage is TRBV10-3 and J usage is TRBJ1-5, with D maybe TRBD1 (6 bases). Germline V CDR1 and CDR2: ENHRY, SYGVKD. Trimming pared 0 bases from V and 6 bases from J, leaving 27 bases between. The CDR3 length is 20 residues. CDR3: CAISESMVRTEGYGGQPQHF. In DNA, the CDR3 is TGTGCCATCAGTGAGTCGATGGTCCGGACAGAGGGGTATGGCGGTCAGCCCCAGCATTTT.

This chain joins TRBV27 and TRBJ2-7; TRBD1 agrees at 8 bases. CDR3 length equals 14 residues. The V segment lost 5 bases and the J segment 5 bases; nucleotides outside the gene matches: 8. Per germline, CDR1 MNHEY and CDR2 SMNVEV (reference sequence). The CDR3 DNA reads TGTGCCAGCAGTCCCCGGACAGGGCGGGACGAGCAGTACTTC. As protein: CASSPRTGRDEQYF.

This chain connects TRBV28 to TRBJ1-1, with D perhaps matching TRBD1 (6 bases). This CDR3 has 12 amino acids. Per germline, CDR1 MDHEN and CDR2 SYDVKM. Trimming removed 5 bases from V and 9 bases from J, with 13 bases in between. CDR3 loop: CASSNGQYKAFF. As DNA, the CDR3 is TGTGCCAGCAGTAATGGACAGTACAAAGCTTTCTTT. The full variable domain, with the rest looked up from reference TRBV28 and TRBJ1-1, is DVKVTQSSRYLVKRTGEKVFLECVQDMDHENMFWYRQDPGLGLRLIYFSYDVKMKEKGDIPEGYSVSREKKERFSLILESASTNQTSMYLCASSNGQYKAFFGQGTRLTVV.

This sequence joins TRBV6-5 and TRBJ1-2; D is ambiguous. The V gene's germline CDR1 is MNHEY and CDR2 SVGAGI. The CDR3 consists of 15 residues. With 4 bases removed from V and 7 bases from J, the gap between germline ends came to 19 bases. The CDR3 reads CASSSADGLVVGYTF. The CDR3 DNA reads TGTGCCAGCAGTTCCGCCGACGGGCTCGTAGTTGGCTACACCTTC.

The chain couples TRBV19 to TRBJ1-1, with D perhaps TRBD1 (5 bases). The CDR3 is 18 residues long. The V gene lost 4 bases and the J gene lost 4 bases, with 25 bases spanning the gap. Germline CDR1 LNHDA, CDR2 SQIVND (reference sequence). The CDR3 region is CASSTGAPGRELITEAFF. For the CDR3, the DNA is TGTGCCAGTAGTACAGGCGCCCCGGGGCGCGAATTAATCACTGAAGCTTTCTTT. Using reference TRBV19 and TRBJ1-1 for the parts outside the CDR3, the full variable domain is DGGITQSPKYLFRKEGQNVTLSCEQNLNHDAMYWYRQDPGQGLRLIYYSQIVNDFQKGDIAEGYSVSREKKESFPLTVTSAQKNPTAFYLCASSTGAPGRELITEAFFGQGTRLTVV.

V is TRBV7-9 and J is TRBJ1-1; 8 bases line up with TRBD1. Germline values: CDR1 SEHNR, CDR2 FQNEAQ (reference sequence). The CDR3 spans 16 residues. The ends lost 3 bases at V and 0 bases at J; junction bases unmatched: 6. The CDR3 nucleotides read TGTGCCAGCAGCTTTTGGGACAGGAGGATGAACACTGAAGCTTTCTTT. Its protein product is CASSFWDRRMNTEAFF.

The V and J genes are TRBV7-2 and TRBJ2-1; unclear D gene. Germline V lookup: CDR1 SGHTA, CDR2 FQGNSA. The CDR3 is 13 amino acids. The germline V and J ends were trimmed by 1 base and 3 bases, with 4 bases remaining between them. DNA of the CDR3: TGTGCCAGCAGCTTAGGGAGCTACAATGAGCAGTTCTTC. Its translation is CASSLGSYNEQFF.

This sequence joins TRBV7-2 and TRBJ2-3; 10 positions agree with TRBD2. V lost 2 bases to trimming and J lost 5 bases; unmatched junction nucleotides: 7. This CDR3 contains 16 residues. Germline V lookup: CDR1 SGHTA, CDR2 FQGNSA. Here the CDR3 reads CASSLTSGGAKDTQYF. Here the CDR3 DNA reads TGTGCCAGCAGCTTAACCAGCGGGGGGGCTAAAGATACGCAGTATTTT.

V and J are TRBV5-6 and TRBJ2-5; tentatively, D is TRBD1 or TRBD2 (5 bases each). The V gene lost 0 bases and the J gene lost 5 bases, with 17 bases spanning the gap. Germline V lookup: CDR1 SGHDT, CDR2 YYEEEE. The CDR3 loop spans 16 amino acids. The CDR3 spells CASSLDGVRVGETQYF. The CDR3, as DNA: TGTGCCAGCAGCTTGGACGGGGTCAGGGTAGGGGAGACCCAGTACTTC.

The chain employs TRBV7-9 and TRBJ1-1; D ambiguous. CDR1 SEHNR and CDR2 FQNEAQ come from the germline V gene (reference sequence). There are 12 residues in the CDR3. Between the trimmed V and J ends, which lost 2 bases and 0 bases, there was a span of 1 base. The CDR3 sequence: CASSLMNTEAFF. CDR3 sequence (DNA): TGTGCCAGCAGCTTAATGAACACTGAAGCTTTCTTT.

The rearrangement uses TRBV18 and TRBJ1-5; 9 bases are shared with TRBD1. Per germline, CDR1 KGHSH and CDR2 LQKENI. V trimming: 3 bases; J trimming: 6 bases; junction bases outside the gene matches: 6. The CDR3 spans 15 residues. Written as DNA, the CDR3 is TGTGCCAGCTCACCTGGGGGACAGGGTTTTCAGCCCCAGCATTTT. Its translation: CASSPGGQGFQPQHF. Full variable domain (remainder filled in from reference TRBV18 and TRBJ1-5): NAGVMQNPRHLVRRRGQEARLRCSPMKGHSHVYWYRQLPEEGLKFMVYLQKENIIDESGMPKERFSAEFPKEGPSILRIQQVVRGDSAAYFCASSPGGQGFQPQHFGDGTRLSIL.